This T cell receptor beta chain derives from a study of regulatory T cells in long-lasting Graves disease. Through Arm-PCR of CDR3 regions and iRepertoire HTBI primers, TCR beta libraries were built. TCRdb processed the multiplex PCR reads anew with MiXCR; each CDR3 protein has one entry. The sample lists about 470,000 distinct CDR3 sequences, roughly 20% seen once, with roughly 8% in the top ten. Time point meaning: persistent/refractory GD, antithyroid drugs over 5 years with positive TRAb. PBMCs provided the RNA from which the TCR library was made. Study-wide results and caveats: Shared public clonotypes totalled approximately 3,000 in persistent patients, compared with some 920 in new patients. Thyroid tissue was not studied; only peripheral blood was. For persistent Graves' patients, TCR diversity was lower than for newly diagnosed ones. Limited samples may have lowered accuracy.

With respect to this clonotype: Its antigen remains unknown.

CDR3 length: 14 amino acids. V gave up 1 base and J gave up 10 bases; unmatched junction bases: 7. CDR1 and CDR2 (germline): MNHEY, SMNVEV (reference sequence). The clonotype comes from a female donor with Graves disease. The chain employs TRBV27 and TRBJ2-7; 10 bases are shared with TRBD1. The source was peripheral blood mononuclear cells (PBMCs), collected when the disease was refractory, from a patient treated with antithyroid drugs. In nucleotides, the CDR3 is TGTGCCAGCAGTTTATTGGCGACAGGGGGCAGCCAGTACTTC. Its translation: CASSLLATGGSQYF.